These 2 T cell receptor beta chains were all obtained from the same sample, sequenced in a study of cytomegalovirus exposure and HLA in healthy donors. Use of 60 Vbeta and 13 Jbeta primers characterized the PCR. TCRdb keeps only in-frame clones here, not all; method: immunoSEQ multiplex PCR. Of 100,000 to 150,000 clones listed, roughly 63% are singletons. The sequencing input was PBMCs. The receptors originated from a young man in good health and CMV-seropositive.

The chain links TRBV29-1 to TRBJ1-2, with 12 bases lining up with TRBD1. V shed 4 bases and J 5 bases; nucleotides not matched to a gene: 11. The germline V gene encodes CDR1 SQVTM and CDR2 ANQGSEA. The CDR3 extends over 16 amino acids. CDR3: CSVGPGTGGRQYGYTF. CDR3 sequence (DNA): TGCAGCGTTGGCCCCGGGACAGGGGGCAGGCAATATGGCTACACCTTC.

This clone came up a few times. This chain joins TRBV5-1 and TRBJ2-1; 9 bases agree with TRBD1. The CDR3 is 15 residues long. Germline CDR1 and CDR2: SGHRS and YFSETQ. V was clipped by 2 bases and J by 5 bases; unmatched bases: 5. The CDR3 loop reads CASSFGQGSNNEQFF. In DNA, the CDR3 is TGCGCCAGCAGCTTCGGACAGGGGAGTAACAATGAGCAGTTCTTC.